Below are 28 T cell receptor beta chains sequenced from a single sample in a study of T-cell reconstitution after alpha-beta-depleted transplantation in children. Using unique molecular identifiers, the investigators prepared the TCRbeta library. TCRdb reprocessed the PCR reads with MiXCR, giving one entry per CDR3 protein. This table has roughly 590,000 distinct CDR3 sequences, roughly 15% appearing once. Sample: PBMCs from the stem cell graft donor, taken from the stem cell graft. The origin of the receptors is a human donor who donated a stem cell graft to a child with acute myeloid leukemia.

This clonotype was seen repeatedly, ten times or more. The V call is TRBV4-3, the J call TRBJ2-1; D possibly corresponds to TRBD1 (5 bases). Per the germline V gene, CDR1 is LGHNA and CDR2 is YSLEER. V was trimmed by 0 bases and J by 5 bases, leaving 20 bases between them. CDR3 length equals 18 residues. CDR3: CASSQDGATPYSNNEQFF. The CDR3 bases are TGCGCCAGCAGCCAAGATGGGGCGACACCGTATTCCAACAATGAGCAGTTCTTC.

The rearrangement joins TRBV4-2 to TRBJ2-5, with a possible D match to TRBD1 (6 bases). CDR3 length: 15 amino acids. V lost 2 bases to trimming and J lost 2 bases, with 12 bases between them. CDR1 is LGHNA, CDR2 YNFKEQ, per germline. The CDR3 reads CASSQLDRTQETQYF. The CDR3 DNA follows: TGTGCCAGCAGCCAATTGGACAGAACTCAAGAGACCCAGTACTTC.

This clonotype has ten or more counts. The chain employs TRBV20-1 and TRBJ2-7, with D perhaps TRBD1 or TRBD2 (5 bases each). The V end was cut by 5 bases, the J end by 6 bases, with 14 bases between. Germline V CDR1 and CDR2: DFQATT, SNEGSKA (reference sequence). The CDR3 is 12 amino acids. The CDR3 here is CSAQGDRIEQYF. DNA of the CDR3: TGCAGTGCTCAAGGGGACCGAATCGAGCAGTACTTC.

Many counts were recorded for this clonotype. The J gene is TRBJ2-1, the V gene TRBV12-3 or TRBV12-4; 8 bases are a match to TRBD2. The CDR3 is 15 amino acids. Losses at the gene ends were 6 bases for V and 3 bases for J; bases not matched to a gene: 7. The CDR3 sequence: CASSQDSGGYNEQFF. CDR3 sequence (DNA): TGTGCCAGCAGCCAGGACAGCGGGGGCTACAATGAGCAGTTCTTC.

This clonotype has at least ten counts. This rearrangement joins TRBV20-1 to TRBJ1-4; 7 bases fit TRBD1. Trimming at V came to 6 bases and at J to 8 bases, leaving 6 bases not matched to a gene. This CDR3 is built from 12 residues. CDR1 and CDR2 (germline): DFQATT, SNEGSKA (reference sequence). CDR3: CSARGRAEKLFF. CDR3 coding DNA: TGCAGTGCCAGGGGGAGGGCCGAAAAACTGTTTTTT.

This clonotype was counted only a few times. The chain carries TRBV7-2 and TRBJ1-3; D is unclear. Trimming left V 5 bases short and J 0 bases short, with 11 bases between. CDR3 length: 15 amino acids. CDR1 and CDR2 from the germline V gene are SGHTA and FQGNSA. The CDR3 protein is CASSPSVSSGNTIYF. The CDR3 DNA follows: TGTGCCAGCAGCCCGTCCGTGAGCTCTGGAAACACCATATATTTT.

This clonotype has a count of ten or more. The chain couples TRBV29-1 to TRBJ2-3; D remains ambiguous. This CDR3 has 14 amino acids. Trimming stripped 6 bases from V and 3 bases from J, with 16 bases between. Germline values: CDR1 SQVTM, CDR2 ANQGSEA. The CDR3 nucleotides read TGCAGCGTCGAGCATATATGGGGAACAGATACGCAGTATTTT. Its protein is CSVEHIWGTDTQYF.

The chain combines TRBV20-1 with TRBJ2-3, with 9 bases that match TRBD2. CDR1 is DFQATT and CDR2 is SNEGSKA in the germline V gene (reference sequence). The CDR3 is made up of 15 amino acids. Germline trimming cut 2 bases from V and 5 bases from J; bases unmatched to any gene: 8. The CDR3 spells CSARRRGGLLDTQYF. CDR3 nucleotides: TGCAGTGCTAGACGGCGGGGGGGCCTGCTAGATACGCAGTATTTT.

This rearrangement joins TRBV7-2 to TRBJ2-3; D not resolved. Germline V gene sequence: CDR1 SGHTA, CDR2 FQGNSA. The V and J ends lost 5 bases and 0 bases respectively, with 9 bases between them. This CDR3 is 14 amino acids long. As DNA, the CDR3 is TGTGCCAGCAGCCAGCTGAGGAGCACAGATACGCAGTATTTT. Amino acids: CASSQLRSTDTQYF.

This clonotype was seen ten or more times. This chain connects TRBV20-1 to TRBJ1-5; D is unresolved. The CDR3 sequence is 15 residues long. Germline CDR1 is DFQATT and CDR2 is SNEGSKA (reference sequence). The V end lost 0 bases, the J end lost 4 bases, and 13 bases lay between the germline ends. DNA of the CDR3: TGCAGTGCTAGAGATCTAACGGCAGCTAATCAGCCCCAGCATTTT. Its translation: CSARDLTAANQPQHF.

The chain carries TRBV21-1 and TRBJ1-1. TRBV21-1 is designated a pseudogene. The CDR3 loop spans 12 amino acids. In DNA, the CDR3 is TGTGCCAGCAGCGGCCGGAAAGCTGAAGCTTTCTTT. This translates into CASSGRKAEAFF.

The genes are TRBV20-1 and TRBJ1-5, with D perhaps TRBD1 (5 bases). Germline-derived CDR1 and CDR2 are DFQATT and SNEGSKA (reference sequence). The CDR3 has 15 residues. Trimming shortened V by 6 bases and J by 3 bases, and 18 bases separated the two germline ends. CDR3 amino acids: CSAARGGEYNQPQHF. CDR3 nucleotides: TGCAGTGCCGCGCGTGGGGGAGAGTACAATCAGCCCCAGCATTTT.

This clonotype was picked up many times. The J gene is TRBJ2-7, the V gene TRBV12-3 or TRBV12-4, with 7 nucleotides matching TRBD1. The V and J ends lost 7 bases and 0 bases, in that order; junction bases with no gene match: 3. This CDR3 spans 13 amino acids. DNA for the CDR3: TGTGCCAGCACGGACAGGAGCTCCTACGAGCAGTACTTC. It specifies CASTDRSSYEQYF.

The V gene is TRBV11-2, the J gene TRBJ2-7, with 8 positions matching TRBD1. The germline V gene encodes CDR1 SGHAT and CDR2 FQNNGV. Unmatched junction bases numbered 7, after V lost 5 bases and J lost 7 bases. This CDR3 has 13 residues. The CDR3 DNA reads TGTGCCAGCAGCGGACAGGGTCCGGGGGAGCAGTACGTC. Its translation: CASSGQGPGEQYV.

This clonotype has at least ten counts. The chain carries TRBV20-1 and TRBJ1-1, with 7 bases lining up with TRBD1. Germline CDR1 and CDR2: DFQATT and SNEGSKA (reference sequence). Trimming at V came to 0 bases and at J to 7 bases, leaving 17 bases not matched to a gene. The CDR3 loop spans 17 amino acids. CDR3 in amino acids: CSARDLEGLGGGLEAFF. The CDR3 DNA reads TGCAGTGCTAGAGATCTCGAGGGTCTGGGAGGGGGCCTTGAAGCTTTCTTT.

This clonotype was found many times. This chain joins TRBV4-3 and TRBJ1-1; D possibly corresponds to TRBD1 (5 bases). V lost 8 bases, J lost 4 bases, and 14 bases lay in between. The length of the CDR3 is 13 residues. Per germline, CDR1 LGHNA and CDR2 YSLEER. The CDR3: CASGPGLGTEAFF. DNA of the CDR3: TGCGCCAGCGGCCCAGGGTTGGGCACTGAAGCTTTCTTT.

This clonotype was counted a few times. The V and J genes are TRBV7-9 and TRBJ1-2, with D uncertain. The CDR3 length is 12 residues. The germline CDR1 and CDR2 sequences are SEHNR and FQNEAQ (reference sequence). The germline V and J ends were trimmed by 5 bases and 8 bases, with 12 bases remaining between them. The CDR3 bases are TGTGCCAGCAGCATTGACCGGGGAGGCTACACCTTC. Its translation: CASSIDRGGYTF.

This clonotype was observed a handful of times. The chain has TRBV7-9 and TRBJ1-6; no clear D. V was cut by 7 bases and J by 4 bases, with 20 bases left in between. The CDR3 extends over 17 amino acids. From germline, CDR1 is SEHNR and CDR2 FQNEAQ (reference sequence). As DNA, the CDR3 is TGTGCCAGCAACCAAGGTGTGCAGGCAGAATATAATTCACCCCTCCACTTT. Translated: CASNQGVQAEYNSPLHF. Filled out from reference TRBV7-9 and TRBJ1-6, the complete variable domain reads DTGVSQNPRHKITKRGQNVTFRCDPISEHNRLYWYRQTLGQGPEFLTYFQNEAQLEKSRLLSDRFSAERPKGSFSTLEIQRTEQGDSAMYLCASNQGVQAEYNSPLHFGNGTRLTVT.

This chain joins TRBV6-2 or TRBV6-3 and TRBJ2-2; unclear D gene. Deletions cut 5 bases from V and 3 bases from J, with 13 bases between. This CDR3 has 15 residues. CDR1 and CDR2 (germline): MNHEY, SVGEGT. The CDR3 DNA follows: TGTGCCAGCAGTGGCCGGGCCAGACACACCGGGGAGCTGTTTTTT. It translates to CASSGRARHTGELFF.

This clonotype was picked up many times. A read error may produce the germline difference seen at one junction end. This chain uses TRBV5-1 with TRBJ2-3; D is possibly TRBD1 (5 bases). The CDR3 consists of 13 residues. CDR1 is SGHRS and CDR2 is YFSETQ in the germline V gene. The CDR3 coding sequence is TGTGCCAGCAGTTTAGGGGCCGGAGATACGCAGTATTTT. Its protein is CASSLGAGDTQYF.

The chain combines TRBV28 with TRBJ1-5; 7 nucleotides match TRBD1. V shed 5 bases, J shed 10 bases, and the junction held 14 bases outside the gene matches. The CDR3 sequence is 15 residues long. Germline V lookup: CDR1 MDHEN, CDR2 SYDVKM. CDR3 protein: CASSERTGAWIPQHF. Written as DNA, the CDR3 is TGTGCCAGCAGTGAGCGCACAGGGGCCTGGATACCCCAGCATTTT.

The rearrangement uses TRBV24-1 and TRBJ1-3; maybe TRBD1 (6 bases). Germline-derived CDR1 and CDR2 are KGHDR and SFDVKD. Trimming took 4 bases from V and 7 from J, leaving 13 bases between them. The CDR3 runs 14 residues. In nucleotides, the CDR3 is TGTGCCACCAGTGAAACAGGGAAAGGGAACACCATATATTTT. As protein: CATSETGKGNTIYF.

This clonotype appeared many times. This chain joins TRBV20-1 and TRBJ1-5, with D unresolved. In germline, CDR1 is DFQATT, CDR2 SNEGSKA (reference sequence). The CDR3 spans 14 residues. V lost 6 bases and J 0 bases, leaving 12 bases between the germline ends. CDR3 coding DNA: TGCAGTGCAGTGAGAAGGGATAGCAATCAGCCCCAGCATTTT. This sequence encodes CSAVRRDSNQPQHF.

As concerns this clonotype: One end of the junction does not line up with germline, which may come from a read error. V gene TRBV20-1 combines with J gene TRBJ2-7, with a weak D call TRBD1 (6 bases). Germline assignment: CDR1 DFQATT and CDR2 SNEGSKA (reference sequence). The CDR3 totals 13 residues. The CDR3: CRARKTGTYEQYF. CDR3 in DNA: TGCAGGGCTAGAAAGACAGGAACCTACGAGCAGTACTTC.

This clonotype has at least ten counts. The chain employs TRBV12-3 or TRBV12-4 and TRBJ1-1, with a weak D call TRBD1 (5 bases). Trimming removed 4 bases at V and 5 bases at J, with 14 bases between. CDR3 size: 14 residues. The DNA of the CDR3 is TGTGCCAGCAGTTCGGGAGGGGTCGGAACTGAAGCTTTCTTT. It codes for CASSSGGVGTEAFF.

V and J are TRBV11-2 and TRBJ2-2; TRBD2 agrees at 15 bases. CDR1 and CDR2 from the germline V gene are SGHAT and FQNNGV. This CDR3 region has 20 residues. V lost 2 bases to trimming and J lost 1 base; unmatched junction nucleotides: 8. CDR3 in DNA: TGTGCCAGCAGCTTACGGACTAGCGGGGGGGCCGACTTGAACACCGGGGAGCTGTTTTTT. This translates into CASSLRTSGGADLNTGELFF. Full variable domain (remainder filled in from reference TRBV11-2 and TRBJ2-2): EAGVAQSPRYKIIEKRQSVAFWCNPISGHATLYWYQQILGQGPKLLIQFQNNGVVDDSQLPKDRFSAERLKGVDSTLKIQPAKLEDSAVYLCASSLRTSGGADLNTGELFFGEGSRLTVL.

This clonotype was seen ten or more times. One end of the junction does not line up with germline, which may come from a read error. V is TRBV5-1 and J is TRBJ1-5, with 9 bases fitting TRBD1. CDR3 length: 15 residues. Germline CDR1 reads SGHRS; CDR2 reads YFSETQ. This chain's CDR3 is CASSLTGGSNQPQHF. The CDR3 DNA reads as TGTGCCAGCAGCTTGACAGGGGGGAGCAATCAGCCCCAGCATTTT.

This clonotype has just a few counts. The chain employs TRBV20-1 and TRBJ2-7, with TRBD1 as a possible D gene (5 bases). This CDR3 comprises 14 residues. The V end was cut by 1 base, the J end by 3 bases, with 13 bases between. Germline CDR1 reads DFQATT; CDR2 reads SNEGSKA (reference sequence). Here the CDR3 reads CSARGLQGGYEQYF. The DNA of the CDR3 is TGCAGTGCTAGAGGTCTTCAGGGTGGCTACGAGCAGTACTTC.